What follows are 9 T cell receptor beta chains derived from one specimen sequenced in a study of early T cells in non-severe SARS-CoV-2 infection. TCRdb analysed the 5' RACE reads with MiXCR anew, one entry per CDR3 protein. The table lists some 60,000 distinct CDR3 sequences, roughly 8.4% of them singletons. Sequenced sample: whole blood. These receptor sequences come from an adult who was a healthcare worker with PCR-confirmed SARS-CoV-2 infection or an uninfected control (not recorded which).

V usage is TRBV28 and J usage is TRBJ1-2; 8 bases match TRBD1. The junction had 7 bases not matched to a gene; V was cut back by 6 bases and J by 4 bases. Germline V gene sequence: CDR1 MDHEN, CDR2 SYDVKM. CDR3 size: 14 residues. The CDR3 region has the DNA TGTGCCAGCAGCCAGGGGGCCATCAGCTATGGCTACACCTTC. Translated: CASSQGAISYGYTF.

The V gene is TRBV28, the J gene TRBJ2-1; 9 positions match TRBD2. CDR1 MDHEN and CDR2 SYDVKM come from the germline V gene. This CDR3 is 15 amino acids long. V lost 6 bases and J lost 3; bases outside the gene matches: 6. CDR3 amino acids: CASRLPSGVYNEQFF. CDR3 sequence (DNA): TGTGCCAGCAGACTTCCTAGCGGGGTCTACAATGAGCAGTTCTTC.

This clonotype was seen only a few times. The chain couples TRBV2 to TRBJ2-1; 8 nucleotides match TRBD2. With 9 bases clipped from V and 1 base from J, the junction kept 8 bases outside the gene matches. Germline V gene data show CDR1 as SNHLY and CDR2 as FYNNEI. The CDR3 runs to 15 residues. The CDR3 region has the DNA TGTGCCAGTACCGGGACTAGGAGATCCTACAATGAGCAGTTCTTC. Translation gives CASTGTRRSYNEQFF.

The chain combines TRBV28 with TRBJ2-1; 10 bases are shared with TRBD2. V lost 5 bases and J lost 10; bases outside the gene matches: 11. There are 15 residues in the CDR3. Germline V gene sequence: CDR1 MDHEN, CDR2 SYDVKM. CDR3 bases: TGTGCCAGCAGTCTAGCGGGAGAGTTTACTCAGGAGCAGTTCTTC. This encodes CASSLAGEFTQEQFF.

The rearrangement links TRBV10-2 to TRBJ2-7, with 8 bases aligning to TRBD1. CDR1 WSHSY and CDR2 SAAADI come from the germline V gene. V was clipped by 7 bases and J by 3 bases; unmatched bases: 8. The CDR3 spans 14 residues. CDR3 in amino acids: CASIGTGKYYEQYF. The CDR3 nucleotides are TGCGCCAGCATCGGGACAGGAAAATACTACGAGCAGTACTTC.

This clonotype was seen many times. A read error may produce the germline difference seen at one junction end. CDR3 bases: TGTGCCAGCTCACCACCTAGCCAACTCACATATACGCAGTATTTT. This sequence encodes CASSPPSQLTYTQYF. The V and J genes are TRBV18 and TRBJ2-3; D ambiguous. Germline CDR1 KGHSH, CDR2 LQKENI. The CDR3 runs to 15 residues.

This clonotype appeared many times. The chain couples TRBV9 to TRBJ2-1; D is undetermined. The CDR3 length is 12 residues. Germline V CDR1 and CDR2: SGDLS, YYNGEE. V shed 5 bases and J shed 5 bases, with 8 bases lying between them. The CDR3 sequence: CASSHSNNEQFF. The CDR3 nucleotides read TGTGCCAGCAGTCACAGTAACAATGAGCAGTTCTTC.

In this sample, this clonotype turned up many times. V is TRBV4-1 and J is TRBJ2-5; D is uncertain. The CDR3 sequence is 14 residues long. The V and J ends lost 2 bases and 6 bases respectively, with 13 bases between them. The germline V gene has CDR1 MGHRA and CDR2 YSYEKL. The CDR3 DNA reads as TGCGCCAGCAGCCAAAGGGAACTCGAGAAGACCCAGTACTTC. This translates into CASSQRELEKTQYF.

About this clonotype itself: It may be a read error: a sequence one base away is much more abundant. The chain joins TRBV6-6 to TRBJ2-1, with D maybe TRBD2 (6 bases). V was cut by 6 bases and J by 10 bases, with 13 bases left in between. CDR3 length: 12 residues. Per germline, CDR1 MNHNY and CDR2 SVGAGI (reference sequence). The CDR3 reads CASRVGGKEQFF. CDR3 sequence (DNA): TGTGCCAGCAGGGTCGGCGGGAAAGAGCAGTTCTTC.